This entry concerns a single T cell receptor beta chain. The specificity of this receptor is unknown. No base-level quality is on record; no much larger clone is a single base apart. The collaborating institutions used their own protocols to collect whole blood in K2EDTA tubes. For TCRbeta analysis, collaborator samples were shipped as frozen whole blood, as isolated PBMCs, or as DNA extracted from either sample type. TCRbeta CDR3 regions were amplified from genomic DNA using the immunoSEQ Assay, a bias-controlled multiplex PCR. Per the authors' processing: The number of nucleated cells in each sample was estimated by amplification of reference gene primers within the assay. Sequence reads were collapsed and filtered to measure the absolute abundance of every unique TCRbeta CDR3 rearrangement. For each sample, productive Simpson clonality was calculated by taking the square root of Simpson's diversity index across productive rearrangements. What TCRdb holds here is the immuneACCESS table cut down to in-frame rearrangements. Part of the clones is not present; checked against another copy, under half of the missing clones reflect an unresolved V gene, and the others are unexplained. V, J and clone size derive from that table, while D and trimming were established from the DNA sequence. The sample data list around 270,000 clones, and approximately 89% of these were observed just once. The ten largest clonotypes hold over 2% of the sample.

These data come from a study of blood T cell repertoires in COVID-19 (TCRdb year 2020). Study-wide context: Samples covering the acute and convalescent phases of COVID-19 were provided by collaborators in the United States, Italy and Spain. Deeply sampled blood TCRbeta repertoires from subjects exposed to, actively infected with, or recovered from COVID-19 were included in the dataset. A freely available public database, intended as a resource for researchers studying the immune response to SARS-CoV-2, is where the repertoires were released. Where available, HLA class I and class II types were taken from metadata supplied by the sample provider and were not determined by assay-based typing. The material from the prospective study consisted of cDNA or gDNA derived from T cells, B-cell-depleted T cells, or PBMCs. A de-identified subject ID, COVID-19 status, age in years and sex were almost always included in the sample metadata. Samples were obtained from the ongoing ImmuneRACE study (first 160 participants) and from approximately 1,200 subjects provided by 6 global collaborators. Overall study outcomes, separate from this receptor: The quantity of clinical and demographic metadata differed by source and by participant and was supplied without curation.

The CDR3 measures 17 amino acids from cysteine to phenylalanine. Here the CDR3 DNA is all that survives: 51 bases in frame from base 1. Trimming removed 4 bases from V and 6 bases from J; the gene matches leave 7 bases unexplained. From the germline V gene, CDR1 is SGHAT and CDR2 is FQNNGV. Material: peripheral blood. Rearrangement joined TRBV11-2 to TRBJ2-1, and 15 bases in between align with TRBD2. The source is a woman aged 50 to 60 with acute or convalescent COVID-19. CDR3 region: CASSSGLAGGVLNEQFF. DNA sequence: TGTGCCAGCAGCTCGGGACTAGCGGGAGGAGTACTCAATGAGCAGTTCTTC.